The clone carrying this TCR beta chain occurred many times. Its antigen is as yet unknown. The data originate from a study of T-cell reconstitution after alpha-beta-depleted transplantation in children. The ends were cut back, 8 bases at V and 4 bases at J, with 11 bases in the middle. Germline values: CDR1 SNHLY, CDR2 FYNNEI. This CDR3 has 13 residues. Findings and limits, study-wide: Diversity and T-cell counts at one year after transplant derived mostly from new T cells. Alpha-beta T cells about two months after transplant reportedly derived from several hundred expanded graft clones.

Molecular barcoding with unique molecular identifiers was used for the TCRbeta library. MiXCR, run by TCRdb on the PCR reads, gives a single entry per CDR3 protein. This table has 250,000 to 300,000 distinct CDR3 sequences, over 7% appearing once. This chain links TRBV2 with TRBJ2-2, with D hard to call. This receptor was obtained from a female patient aged 2-9 years who had a stem cell transplant for Fanconi anemia, so the T cells may come from the graft donor. The starting material was peripheral blood, obtained 360 days after TCRalphabeta/CD19-depleted stem cell transplant. CDR3 sequence: CASRPVRTGELFF. The CDR3 DNA follows: TGTGCCAGCCGACCTGTTCGCACCGGGGAGCTGTTTTTT. The full variable domain, rest sourced from reference TRBV2 and TRBJ2-2, is EPEVTQTPSHQVTQMGQEVILRCVPISNHLYFYWYRQILGQKVEFLVSFYNNEISEKSEIFDDQFSVERPDGSNFTLKIRSTKLEDSAMYFCASRPVRTGELFFGEGSRLTVL.